Shown below are 10 T cell receptor beta chains from a single sample sequenced in a study of T-cell memory formation after mild COVID-19 (dated by TCRdb to the early 2020s). Library generation was performed with 5' RACE. The sequencer was an Illumina NovaSeq 6000. Using fastp at Q25 and MiXCR, TCRdb reprocessed the public reads and kept productive beta chains. Identical CDR3 protein sequences are pooled into one entry, listed with their most common genes and DNA. The sample table records around 250,000 distinct CDR3 sequences; about 17% of these occur just once. Roughly 25% of the sample is taken by the ten largest. The specimen sequenced was PBMCs or a T cell subset sorted from them (not recorded which). These receptors came from a man aged 18 to 30 who had mild COVID-19 (a few samples of this study predate the infection). The sample titles of this study are shuffled in the database, so cell type and time point are left out; the donor was told from shared clones.

This chain links TRBV4-3 with TRBJ1-3; the D is unclear. V dropped 0 bases and J dropped 9 bases, with 18 bases sitting between them. Germline V CDR1 and CDR2: LGHNA, YSLEER. The CDR3 contains 16 residues. CDR3 loop: CASSQDRFPVAGTIYF. CDR3 bases: TGCGCCAGCAGCCAAGATCGTTTTCCTGTCGCAGGCACCATATATTTT.

This clonotype turned up a few times. V gene TRBV6-5 combines with J gene TRBJ1-5; D not resolved. V was cut by 7 bases and J by 6 bases, with 19 bases left in between. Germline CDR1 is MNHEY and CDR2 is SVGAGI. The CDR3 spans 15 residues. The CDR3 reads CASTAVAGLSQPQHF. The CDR3 region has the DNA TGTGCCAGCACCGCGGTAGCGGGCCTTAGTCAGCCCCAGCATTTT.

This clonotype was recorded a few times. The chain recombines TRBV5-1 with TRBJ2-1, with D hard to call. Germline V lookup: CDR1 SGHRS, CDR2 YFSETQ. The V and J ends lost 4 bases and 8 bases respectively, with 25 bases between them. This CDR3 has 17 amino acids. The CDR3 region is CASSLRMAARSVHEQFF. DNA for the CDR3: TGCGCCAGCAGCCTGAGGATGGCGGCAAGGTCCGTCCATGAGCAGTTCTTC.

The chain employs TRBV5-1 and TRBJ2-6, with D tentatively TRBD1 (6 bases). V was pared by 1 base and J by 3 bases, with 14 bases between. This CDR3 contains 17 residues. CDR1 and CDR2 (germline): SGHRS, YFSETQ. CDR3 bases: TGCGCCAGCAGCTTGTCCCCAGGGGTGAATGGGGCCAACGTCCTGACTTTC. Translating it yields CASSLSPGVNGANVLTF. Full variable domain (outside the CDR3, taken from reference TRBV5-1 and TRBJ2-6): KAGVTQTPRYLIKTRGQQVTLSCSPISGHRSVSWYQQTPGQGLQFLFEYFSETQRNKGNFPGRFSGRQFSNSRSEMNVSTLELGDSALYLCASSLSPGVNGANVLTFGAGSRLTVL.

The rearrangement links TRBV20-1 to TRBJ2-7; D unclear. Germline values: CDR1 DFQATT, CDR2 SNEGSKA (reference sequence). Between the trimmed V and J ends, which lost 0 bases and 2 bases, there was a span of 14 bases. The CDR3 has 15 amino acids. This CDR3 is CSARDTTDGTYEQYF. CDR3 sequence (DNA): TGCAGTGCTAGAGATACGACGGACGGCACCTACGAGCAGTACTTC.

The count of this clonotype is one. The rearrangement links TRBV7-9 to TRBJ2-3, with unresolved D. CDR3 size: 15 residues. CDR1 is SEHNR, CDR2 FQNEAQ, per germline (reference sequence). V was pared by 3 bases and J by 2 bases, with 12 bases between. The CDR3 DNA is TGTGCCAGCAGCTTCGACCAACCTTCCACAGATACGCAGTATTTT. Protein sequence: CASSFDQPSTDTQYF.

This clonotype was observed many times. The chain uses TRBV4-3 and TRBJ1-2; 7 bases are a match to TRBD1. Germline V gene sequence: CDR1 LGHNA, CDR2 YSLEER. The CDR3 covers 18 residues. The J segment lost 1 base and the V segment lost 0 bases, leaving 11 bases of the junction unmatched. The CDR3 region has the DNA TGCGCCAGCAGCCAAGATACTATTGGGACAGATCTTAACTATGGCTACACCTTC. Translating it yields CASSQDTIGTDLNYGYTF.

This clonotype has ten or more counts. This chain links TRBV6-2 or TRBV6-3 with TRBJ2-2; 12 bases are a match to TRBD2. Germline lookup yields CDR1 MNHEY and CDR2 SVGEGT. The CDR3 contains 17 residues. V was pared by 7 bases and J by 3 bases, with 9 bases of the junction left unmatched. The CDR3 protein is CASIPIGTSGHTGELFF. The DNA of the CDR3 is TGTGCCAGCATCCCGATCGGGACTAGCGGGCACACCGGGGAGCTGTTTTTT.

The chain carries TRBV7-9 and TRBJ2-7; D is perhaps TRBD1 (5 bases). Germline CDR1 SEHNR, CDR2 FQNEAQ (reference sequence). Trimming cost V 2 bases and J 7 bases, with 12 bases left between them. This CDR3 has 13 amino acids. CDR3 residues: CASSLMGLREQYV. CDR3 coding DNA: TGTGCCAGCAGCTTAATGGGGCTGAGGGAGCAGTACGTC.

This clonotype turned up a few times. The CDR3 here is CASSYLGPVNSPLHF. CDR3 nucleotide sequence: TGTGCCAGCAGTTACCTCGGACCGGTTAATTCACCCCTCCACTTT. The V and J genes are TRBV6-5 and TRBJ1-6, with D unresolved. CDR3 length: 15 residues. Germline assignment: CDR1 MNHEY and CDR2 SVGAGI. Trimming took 2 bases from V and 6 from J, leaving 11 bases between them.